This TCR beta chain was captured in a study of identical twins. Study-level results: Findings came from cross-sectional statistics, without long-term follow-up of donors.

J lost 3 bases, V lost 6 bases, and 7 bases had no gene match. The CDR3 has 14 amino acids. The V gene's germline CDR1 is DFQATT and CDR2 SNEGSKA (reference sequence). This clonotype was detected ten times or more. Its antigen remains unidentified. TCRdb reanalysed the 5' RACE reads using MiXCR and keeps one entry per CDR3 protein. The repertoire consists of approximately 300,000 distinct CDR3 sequences, with more than 8% occurring once and the leading ten covering 6% to 8.5%. The sample also formed part of further work on yellow fever vaccine responses in identical twins.

The V and J genes are TRBV20-1 and TRBJ2-1, with TRBD2 identical over 8 bases. Source material: CD8+ T cells sorted from blood. The sequence was collected from a woman in her late teens or twenties in good health. The CDR3 loop is CSAPPSGSYNEQFF. CDR3 DNA sequence: TGCAGTGCCCCACCAAGCGGGAGCTACAATGAGCAGTTCTTC.